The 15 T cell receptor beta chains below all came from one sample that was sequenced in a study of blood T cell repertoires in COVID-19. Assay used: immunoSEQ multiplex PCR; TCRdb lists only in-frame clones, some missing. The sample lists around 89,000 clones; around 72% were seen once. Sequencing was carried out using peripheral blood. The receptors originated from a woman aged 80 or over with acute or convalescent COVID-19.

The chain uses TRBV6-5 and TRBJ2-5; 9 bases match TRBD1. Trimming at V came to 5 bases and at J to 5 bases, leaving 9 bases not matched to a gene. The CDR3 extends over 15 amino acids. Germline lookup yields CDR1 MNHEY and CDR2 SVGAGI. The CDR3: CASSPPGQGRETQYF. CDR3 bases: TGTGCCAGCAGTCCGCCGGGACAGGGAAGGGAGACCCAGTACTTC.

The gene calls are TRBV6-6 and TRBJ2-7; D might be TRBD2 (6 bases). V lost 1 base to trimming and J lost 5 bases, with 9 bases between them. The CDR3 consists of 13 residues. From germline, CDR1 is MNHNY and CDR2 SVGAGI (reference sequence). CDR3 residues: CASSYWEANEQYF. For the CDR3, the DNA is TGTGCCAGCAGTTACTGGGAGGCAAACGAGCAGTACTTC.

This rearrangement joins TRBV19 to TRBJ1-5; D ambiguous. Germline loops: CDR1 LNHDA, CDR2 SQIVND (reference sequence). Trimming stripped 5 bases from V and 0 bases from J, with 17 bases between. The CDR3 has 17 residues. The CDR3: CASSSPTGFYSNQPQHF. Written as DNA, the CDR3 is TGTGCCAGTAGTTCCCCTACGGGTTTCTATAGCAATCAGCCCCAGCATTTT.

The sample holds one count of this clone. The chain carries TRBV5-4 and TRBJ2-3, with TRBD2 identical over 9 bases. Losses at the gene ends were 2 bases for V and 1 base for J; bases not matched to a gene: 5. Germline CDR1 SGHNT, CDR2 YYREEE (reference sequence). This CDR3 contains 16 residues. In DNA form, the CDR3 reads TGTGCCAGCAGCTTTGCGGGGGGGGCCGGCACAGATACGCAGTATTTT. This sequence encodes CASSFAGGAGTDTQYF.

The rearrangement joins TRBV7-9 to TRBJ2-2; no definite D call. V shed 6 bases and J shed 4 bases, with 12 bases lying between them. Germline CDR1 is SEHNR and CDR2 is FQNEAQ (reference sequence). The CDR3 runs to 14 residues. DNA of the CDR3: TGTGCCAGCAGACGACCCCCTAGCACCGGGGAGCTGTTTTTT. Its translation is CASRRPPSTGELFF.

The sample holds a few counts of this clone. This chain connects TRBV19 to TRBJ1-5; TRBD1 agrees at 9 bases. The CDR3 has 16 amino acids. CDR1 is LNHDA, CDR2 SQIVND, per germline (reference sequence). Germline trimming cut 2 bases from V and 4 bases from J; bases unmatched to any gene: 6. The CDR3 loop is CASSIPGDRENQPQHF. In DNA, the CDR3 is TGTGCCAGTAGTATACCAGGGGACAGGGAAAATCAGCCCCAGCATTTT. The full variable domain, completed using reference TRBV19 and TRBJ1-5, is DGGITQSPKYLFRKEGQNVTLSCEQNLNHDAMYWYRQDPGQGLRLIYYSQIVNDFQKGDIAEGYSVSREKKESFPLTVTSAQKNPTAFYLCASSIPGDRENQPQHFGDGTRLSIL.

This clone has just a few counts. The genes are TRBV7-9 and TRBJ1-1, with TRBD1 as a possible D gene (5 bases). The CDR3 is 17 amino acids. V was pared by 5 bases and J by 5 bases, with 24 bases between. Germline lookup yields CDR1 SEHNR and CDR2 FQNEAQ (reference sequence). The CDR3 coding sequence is TGTGCCAGCAGCAAAAAGGGCAGGGCCCTCGACGGGACTGAAGCTTTCTTT. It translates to CASSKKGRALDGTEAFF.

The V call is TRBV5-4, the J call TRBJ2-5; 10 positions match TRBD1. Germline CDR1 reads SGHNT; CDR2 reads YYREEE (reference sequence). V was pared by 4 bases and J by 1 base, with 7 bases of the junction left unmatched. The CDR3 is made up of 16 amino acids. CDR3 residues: CASSGRQGAIQETQYF. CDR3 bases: TGTGCCAGCAGCGGGAGACAGGGGGCGATCCAAGAGACCCAGTACTTC.

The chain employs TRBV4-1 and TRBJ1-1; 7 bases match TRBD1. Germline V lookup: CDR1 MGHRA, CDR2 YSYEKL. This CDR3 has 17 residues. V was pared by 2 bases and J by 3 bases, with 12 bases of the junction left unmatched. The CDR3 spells CASSQNPRGAEYTEAFF. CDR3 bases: TGCGCCAGCAGCCAAAACCCCAGGGGGGCAGAGTACACTGAAGCTTTCTTT.

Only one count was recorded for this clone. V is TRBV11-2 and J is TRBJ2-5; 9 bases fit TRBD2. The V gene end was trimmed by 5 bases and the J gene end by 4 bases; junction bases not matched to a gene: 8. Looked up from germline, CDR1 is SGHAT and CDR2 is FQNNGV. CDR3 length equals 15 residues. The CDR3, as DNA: TGTGCCAGCAGCAGTCGGATTAGCGGGGGAGAGACCCAGTACTTC. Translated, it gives CASSSRISGGETQYF.

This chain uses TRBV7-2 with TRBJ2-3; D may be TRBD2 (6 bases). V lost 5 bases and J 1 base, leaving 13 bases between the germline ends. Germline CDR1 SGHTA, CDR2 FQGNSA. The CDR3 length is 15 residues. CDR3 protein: CASSARRDGTDTQYF. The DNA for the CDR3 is TGTGCCAGCAGCGCAAGGAGGGACGGCACAGATACGCAGTATTTT.

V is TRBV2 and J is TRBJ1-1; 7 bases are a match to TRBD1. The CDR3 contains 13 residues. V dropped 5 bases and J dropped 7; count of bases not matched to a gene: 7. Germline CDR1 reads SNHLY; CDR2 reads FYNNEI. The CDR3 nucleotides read TGTGCCAGCAGTCAGACTCGACAGGGTGAAGCTTTCTTT. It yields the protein CASSQTRQGEAFF.

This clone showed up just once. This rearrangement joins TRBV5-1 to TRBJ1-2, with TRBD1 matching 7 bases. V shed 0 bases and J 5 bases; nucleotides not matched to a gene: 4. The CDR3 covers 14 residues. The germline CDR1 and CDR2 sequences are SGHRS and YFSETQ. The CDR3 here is CASSLDRGSYGYTF. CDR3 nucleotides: TGCGCCAGCAGCTTGGACAGGGGTTCGTATGGCTACACCTTC.

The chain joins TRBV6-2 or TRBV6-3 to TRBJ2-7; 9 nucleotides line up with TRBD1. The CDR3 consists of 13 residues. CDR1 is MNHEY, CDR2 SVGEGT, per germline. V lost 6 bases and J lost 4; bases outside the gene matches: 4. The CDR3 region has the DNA TGTGCCAGCAGCCTCGACAGGGGGTACGAGCAGTACTTC. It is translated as CASSLDRGYEQYF.

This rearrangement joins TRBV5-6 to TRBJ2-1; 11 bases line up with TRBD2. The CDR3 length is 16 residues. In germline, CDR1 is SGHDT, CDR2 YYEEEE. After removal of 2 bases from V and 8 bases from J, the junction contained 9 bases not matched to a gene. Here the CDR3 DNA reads TGTGCCAGCAGCTTCGGCCCTACTAGCGGGGGATATGAGCAGTTCTTC. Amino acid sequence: CASSFGPTSGGYEQFF.